The source of this TCR beta chain is a study of T cells in Graves' hyperthyroidism and ophthalmopathy. General study points: Progression to ophthalmopathy was predicted a median of 6.5 months early. Separating ophthalmopathy from stable hyperthyroidism was achieved by a 13 V-J model.

Diagnosing involved the use of clinical symptoms, serum thyroxine and TRAb, thyroid ultrasound and orbital computed tomography. This clonotype was seen at least ten times. Its antigen is unidentified. RNA transcripts served as the template for amplifying TCR beta CDR3 regions. Primed by the HTBI set, a first-round RT-PCR was run on the TCR CDR3. TCRdb independently ran MiXCR on the multiplex PCR reads; one entry per CDR3 protein. The sample has about 360,000 distinct CDR3 sequences, approximately 13% seen once. The CDR3 contains 13 residues. The germline gives CDR1 SGHTA, CDR2 FQGNSA. The V end lost 3 bases, the J end lost 3 bases, and 8 bases lay between the germline ends.

The TCR originated in a woman between 18 and 29 years old with Graves' hyperthyroidism. The chain employs TRBV7-2 and TRBJ1-1, with D unresolved. The specimen sequenced was blood. DNA of the CDR3: TGTGCCAGCAGCTTCCGGTGGGACACTGAAGCTTTCTTT. Amino acid sequence: CASSFRWDTEAFF.